The T cell receptor beta chain described here comes from a study of shared clonotypes between healthy human individuals. Overall study: Three men and a couple of women, aged 18 to 49, were donors.

The V gene lost 5 bases and the J gene lost 5 bases, with 18 bases spanning the gap. In germline, CDR1 is MDHEN, CDR2 SYDVKM. The CDR3 has 15 amino acids. Libraries were prepared by immunoSEQ multiplex PCR; TCRdb keeps only in-frame clonotypes and omits some of them. The sample has roughly 1,100,000 clones, around 74% seen once. This clone was seen a handful of times. The V and J genes are TRBV28 and TRBJ1-1; a possible D gene is TRBD1 (6 bases). The clonotype originates from a man between 18 and 35 years old in good health. Sequenced sample: memory CD4+ T cells sorted from blood. Stated subset: CD45RA-negative fraction. CDR3 DNA sequence: TGTGCCAGCAGTCCCTGGGGTCAGGGGCTAACTGAAGCTTTCTTT. Its translation: CASSPWGQGLTEAFF.